A selection of T cell receptor beta chains follows, all from one sample in a study of blood T cell repertoires in COVID-19. Assay used: immunoSEQ multiplex PCR; TCRdb lists only in-frame clones, some missing. The table has around 250,000 clones, about nine tenths seen once. The source material was PBMCs or T cells enriched from blood (not recorded which). The receptors were sampled from a man between 18 and 35 years old who had recovered from COVID-19. CDR3s include the opening cysteine and the closing phenylalanine or tryptophan. Each record gives: J gene, CDR3 length, clone size, D gene, V gene, CDR3 DNA, CDR3 protein. D genes are given only for firm matches. Part of the rows lack a size; the others show once, few, many or a class for expanded clones.

>TRBJ2-1|15|NA|TRBD2|TRBV24-1
TGTGCCACCAGTGATCAGGCCGGGGGGGCTGATGAGCAGTTCTTC
CATSDQAGGADEQFF
>TRBJ2-5|15|NA|TRBD1|TRBV5-1
TGCGCCAGCAGCTCTACCGGGACAGTAATGGAGACCCAGTACTTC
CASSSTGTVMETQYF
>TRBJ2-5|15|once|TRBD1|TRBV7-9
TGTGCCAGCAGCTTAGATTCTAACAGGGGAGAGACCCAGTACTTC
CASSLDSNRGETQYF
>TRBJ2-3|15|NA|TRBD2|TRBV29-1
TGCAGCGTTGAGGGGGGGTTCCAATACACAGATACGCAGTATTTT
CSVEGGFQYTDTQYF
>TRBJ1-1|14|NA|NA|TRBV19
TGTGCCAGTAGTATAGCTGGGGCGAACACTGAAGCTTTCTTT
CASSIAGANTEAFF
>TRBJ2-3|12|NA|NA|TRBV24-1
TGTGCCACCGGGACAAACACAGATACGCAGTATTTT
CATGTNTDTQYF
>TRBJ2-6|21|NA|TRBD1|TRBV30
TGTGCCTGGAGTAGACTCACCGGGACAGGGGGGCCGGGCTCTGGGGCCAACGTCCTGACTTTC
CAWSRLTGTGGPGSGANVLTF
>TRBJ2-7|15|NA|TRBD1|TRBV10-3
TGTGCCATCAGTGCAATGACAGGGGGCGACTACGAGCAGTACTTC
CAISAMTGGDYEQYF
>TRBJ1-3|15|NA|NA|TRBV27
TGTGCCAGCAGCCAATTAGGGGATCCTGGAAACACCATATATTTT
CASSQLGDPGNTIYF
>TRBJ2-3|13|few|NA|TRBV30
TGTGCCTGGAGTGTACGAGGGACAGATACGCAGTATTTT
CAWSVRGTDTQYF
>TRBJ1-3|15|NA|TRBD1|TRBV2
TGTGCCAGCAGTCCACGACAGGACAGGGGGATCACCATATATTTT
CASSPRQDRGITIYF
>TRBJ2-5|14|NA|TRBD2|TRBV7-6
TGTGCCAGCAGCCCACCGCTAGCGGCGGAGACCCAGTACTTC
CASSPPLAAETQYF
>TRBJ2-1|13|NA|TRBD2|TRBV12-3/TRBV12-4
TGTGCCAGCAGTTTATCGGCTAGCGGGAGACAGTTCTTC
CASSLSASGRQFF
>TRBJ1-5|16|NA|TRBD1|TRBV4-1
TGCGCCAGCAGTACAGGGGGCGCCTATAGCAATCAGCCCCAGCATTTT
CASSTGGAYSNQPQHF
>TRBJ2-1|15|NA|TRBD2|TRBV5-1
TGCGCCAGCAGTTTTGGACTAGCGGAGTACAATGAGCAGTTCTTC
CASSFGLAEYNEQFF
>TRBJ2-7|16|NA|TRBD2|TRBV19
TGTGCCAGTAGTATGGATCCTAGCGGAGCTTCCTACGAGCAGTACTTC
CASSMDPSGASYEQYF
>TRBJ1-1|16|few|NA|TRBV30
TGTGCCTGGAGTGTAACCCTCAGGGGTATGAACACTGAAGCTTTCTTT
CAWSVTLRGMNTEAFF
>TRBJ1-5|14|NA|NA|TRBV19
TGTGCCAGTAGTATCGACAGCACTATCAGCCCCCAGCATTTT
CASSIDSTISPQHF
>TRBJ1-5|15|NA|NA|TRBV7-8
TGTGCCAGCAGCTTAGCGTCGACAGACAATCAGCCCCAGCATTTT
CASSLASTDNQPQHF
>TRBJ1-1|11|NA|NA|TRBV5-1
TGCGCCAGCAGCTCCTACCACGGGGCTTTCTTT
CASSSYHGAFF
>TRBJ2-1|13|NA|NA|TRBV7-2
TGTGCCAGCAGCTGGGACTTTATGGGTGAGCAGTTCTTC
CASSWDFMGEQFF
>TRBJ2-5|14|NA|NA|TRBV19
TGTGCCAGTGCCGGGGGGAGGGGGCAAGAGACCCAGTACTTC
CASAGGRGQETQYF
>TRBJ2-7|13|NA|NA|TRBV6-2/TRBV6-3
TGTGCCAGCAGTTACGACTCCGATTACGAGCAGTACTTC
CASSYDSDYEQYF